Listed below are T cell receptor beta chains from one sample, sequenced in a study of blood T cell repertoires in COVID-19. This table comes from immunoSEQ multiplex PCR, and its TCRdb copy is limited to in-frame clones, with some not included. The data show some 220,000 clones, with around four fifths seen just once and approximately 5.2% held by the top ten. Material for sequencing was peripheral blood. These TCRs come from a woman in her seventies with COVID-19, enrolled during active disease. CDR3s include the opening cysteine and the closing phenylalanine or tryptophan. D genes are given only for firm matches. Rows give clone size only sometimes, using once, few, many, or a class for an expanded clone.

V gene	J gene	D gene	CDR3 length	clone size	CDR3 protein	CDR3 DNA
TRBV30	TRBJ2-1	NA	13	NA	CAWVRESYNEQFF	TGTGCCTGGGTCAGGGAATCCTACAATGAGCAGTTCTTC
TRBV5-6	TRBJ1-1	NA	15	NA	CASSYRTVMNTEAFF	TGTGCCAGCAGCTACCGGACAGTCATGAACACTGAAGCTTTCTTT
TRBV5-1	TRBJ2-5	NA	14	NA	CASSFGGRGETQYF	TGCGCCAGCAGCTTCGGAGGGAGAGGGGAGACCCAGTACTTC
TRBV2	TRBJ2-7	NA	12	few	CASRELRGEQYF	TGTGCCAGCAGAGAGTTAAGAGGCGAGCAGTACTTC
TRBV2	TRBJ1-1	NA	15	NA	CASSEVRGAGTEAFF	TGTGCCAGCAGTGAAGTGCGGGGGGCCGGGACTGAAGCTTTCTTT
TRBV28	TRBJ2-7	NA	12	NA	CASRRDSYEQYF	TGTGCCAGCAGACGAGACAGTTACGAGCAGTACTTC
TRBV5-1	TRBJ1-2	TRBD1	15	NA	CASSSTGGGNYGYTF	TGCGCCAGCAGCTCTACAGGGGGCGGTAACTATGGCTACACCTTC
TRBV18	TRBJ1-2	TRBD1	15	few	CASSPSGQGGYGYTF	TGTGCCAGCTCACCATCGGGACAGGGAGGCTATGGCTACACCTTC
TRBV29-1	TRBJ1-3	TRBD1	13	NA	CSVDDRAGNTIYF	TGCAGCGTAGACGACAGGGCGGGAAACACCATATATTTT
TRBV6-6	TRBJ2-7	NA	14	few	CASSPSGNSYEQYF	TGTGCCAGCAGCCCCAGCGGTAACAGCTACGAGCAGTACTTC
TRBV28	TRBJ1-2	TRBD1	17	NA	CASSSYRDRAAVRGYTF	TGTGCCAGCAGTTCCTACCGGGACAGGGCGGCTGTTAGGGGCTACACCTTC
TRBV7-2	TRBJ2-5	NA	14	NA	CASSFGGNQETQYF	TGTGCCAGCAGCTTTGGGGGGAACCAAGAGACCCAGTACTTC
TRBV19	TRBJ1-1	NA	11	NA	CASKQGLVAFF	TGTGCCAGTAAGCAGGGGCTTGTGGCTTTCTTT
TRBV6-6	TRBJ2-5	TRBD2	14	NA	CASRGREGVETQYF	TGTGCCAGCAGGGGGCGGGAGGGTGTGGAGACCCAGTACTTC
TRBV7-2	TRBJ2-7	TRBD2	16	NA	CASSIAGGMGDYEQYF	TGTGCCAGCAGCATAGCGGGAGGCATGGGGGACTACGAGCAGTACTTC
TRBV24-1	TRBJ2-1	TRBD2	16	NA	CATSDSPGLAGNEQFF	TGTGCCACCAGTGATTCACCGGGACTAGCGGGAAATGAGCAGTTCTTC